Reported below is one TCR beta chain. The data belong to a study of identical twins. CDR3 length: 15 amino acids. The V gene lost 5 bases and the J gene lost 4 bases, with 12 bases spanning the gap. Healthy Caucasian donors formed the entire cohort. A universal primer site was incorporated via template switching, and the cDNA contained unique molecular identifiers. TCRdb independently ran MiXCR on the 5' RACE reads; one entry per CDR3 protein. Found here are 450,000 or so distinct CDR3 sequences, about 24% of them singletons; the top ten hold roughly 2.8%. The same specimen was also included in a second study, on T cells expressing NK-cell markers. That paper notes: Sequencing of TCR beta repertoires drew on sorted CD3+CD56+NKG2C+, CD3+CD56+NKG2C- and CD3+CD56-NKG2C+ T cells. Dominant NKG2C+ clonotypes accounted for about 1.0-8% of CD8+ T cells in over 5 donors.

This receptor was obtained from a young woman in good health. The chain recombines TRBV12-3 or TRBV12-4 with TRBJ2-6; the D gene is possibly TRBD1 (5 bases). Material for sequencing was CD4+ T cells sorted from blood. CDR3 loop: CASSTKGSGANVLTF. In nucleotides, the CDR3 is TGTGCCAGCAGTACAAAGGGGTCCGGGGCCAACGTCCTGACTTTC.